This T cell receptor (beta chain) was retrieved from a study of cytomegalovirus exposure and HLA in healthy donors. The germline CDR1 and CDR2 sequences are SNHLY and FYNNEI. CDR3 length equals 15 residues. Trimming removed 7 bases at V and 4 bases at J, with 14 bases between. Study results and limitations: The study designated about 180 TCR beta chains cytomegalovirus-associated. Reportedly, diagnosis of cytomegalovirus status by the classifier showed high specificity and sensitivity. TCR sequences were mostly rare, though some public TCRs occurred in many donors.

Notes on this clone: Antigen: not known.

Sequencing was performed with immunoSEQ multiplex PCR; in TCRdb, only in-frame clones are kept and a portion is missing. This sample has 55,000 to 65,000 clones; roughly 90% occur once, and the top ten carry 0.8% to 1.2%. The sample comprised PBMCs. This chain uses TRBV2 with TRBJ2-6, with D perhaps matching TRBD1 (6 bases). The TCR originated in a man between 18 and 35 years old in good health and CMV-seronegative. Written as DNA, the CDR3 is TGTGCCAGCAAGGGGGACCCGCGCGGGGCCAACGTCCTGACTTTC. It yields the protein CASKGDPRGANVLTF.